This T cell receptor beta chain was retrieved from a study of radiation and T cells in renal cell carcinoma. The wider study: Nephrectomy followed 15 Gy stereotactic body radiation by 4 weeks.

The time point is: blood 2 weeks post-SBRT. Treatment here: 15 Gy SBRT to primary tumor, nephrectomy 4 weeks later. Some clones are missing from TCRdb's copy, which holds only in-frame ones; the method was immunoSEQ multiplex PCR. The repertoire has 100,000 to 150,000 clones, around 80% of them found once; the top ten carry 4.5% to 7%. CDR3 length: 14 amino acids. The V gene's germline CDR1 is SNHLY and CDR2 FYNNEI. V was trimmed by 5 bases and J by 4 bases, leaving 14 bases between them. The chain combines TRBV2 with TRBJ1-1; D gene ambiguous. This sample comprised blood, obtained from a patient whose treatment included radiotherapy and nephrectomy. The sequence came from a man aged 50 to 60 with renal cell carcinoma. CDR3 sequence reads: CASSMGQPGTEAFF. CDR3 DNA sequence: TGTGCCAGCAGTATGGGCCAGCCTGGCACTGAAGCTTTCTTT. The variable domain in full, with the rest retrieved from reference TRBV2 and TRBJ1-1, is EPEVTQTPSHQVTQMGQEVILRCVPISNHLYFYWYRQILGQKVEFLVSFYNNEISEKSEIFDDQFSVERPDGSNFTLKIRSTKLEDSAMYFCASSMGQPGTEAFFGQGTRLTVV.